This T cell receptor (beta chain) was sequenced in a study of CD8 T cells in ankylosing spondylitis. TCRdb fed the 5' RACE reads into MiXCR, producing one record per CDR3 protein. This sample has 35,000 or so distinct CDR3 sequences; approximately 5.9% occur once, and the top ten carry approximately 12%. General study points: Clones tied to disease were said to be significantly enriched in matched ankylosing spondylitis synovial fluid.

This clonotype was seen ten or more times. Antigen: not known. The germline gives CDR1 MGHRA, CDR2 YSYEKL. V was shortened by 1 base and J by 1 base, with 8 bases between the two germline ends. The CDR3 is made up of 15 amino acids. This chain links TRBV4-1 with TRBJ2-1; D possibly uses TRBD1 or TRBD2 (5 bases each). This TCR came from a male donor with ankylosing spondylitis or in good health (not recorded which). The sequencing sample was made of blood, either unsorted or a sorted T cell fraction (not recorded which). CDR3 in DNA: TGCGCCAGCAGCCAAGCTTGGGGGTCCTACAATGAGCAGTTCTTC. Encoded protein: CASSQAWGSYNEQFF.